Listed below are T cell receptor beta chains from one sample, sequenced in a study of blood T cell repertoires in COVID-19. Clones were read by immunoSEQ multiplex PCR, and TCRdb kept only the in-frame ones, dropping some. This repertoire shows 65,000 or so clones, approximately 84% found once; its top ten account for 3.5%. Sequenced input: peripheral blood. The source of these receptors is a man aged 55 to 69 with acute or convalescent COVID-19. CDR3s include the opening cysteine and the closing phenylalanine or tryptophan.

v_gene	j_gene	CDR3aa
TRBV5-1	TRBJ1-1	CASSLDGQGETEAFF
TRBV30	TRBJ2-1	CAWSFYRGNEQFF
TRBV28	TRBJ2-3	CASSFPKEPKTDTQYF
TRBV19	TRBJ1-2	CASSGTAHYGYTF
TRBV11-2	TRBJ2-3	CASSLDGWQGALTDTQYF
TRBV5-1	TRBJ1-2	CASSPSVEGYTF
TRBV24-1	TRBJ1-5	CATSDRRQGREQPQHF
TRBV7-3	TRBJ2-1	CASSLGTTQFF
TRBV7-9	TRBJ2-3	CASSSPGIGTDTQYF
TRBV19	TRBJ2-5	CASSYSHDASRETQYF
TRBV5-1	TRBJ2-7	CASSYSGTGDHEQYF
TRBV9	TRBJ2-3	CASSVAGASADTQYF
TRBV2	TRBJ2-1	CASSAGFWDKQFF
TRBV6-6	TRBJ1-5	CASSPPRAQGNQPQHF
TRBV19	TRBJ1-5	CASRDRELYQPQHF
TRBV24-1	TRBJ2-2	CATQGAGDSNTGELFF
TRBV24-1	TRBJ1-5	CATSDLRMGGSQHF
TRBV12-5	TRBJ1-3	CASGLVFWGGSSGNTIYF
TRBV5-6	TRBJ2-3	CASSLRGGRTDTQYF
TRBV7-2	TRBJ1-6	CASSLRGHSPLHF
TRBV7-3	TRBJ1-1	CASSPGQVLNTEAFF
TRBV24-1	TRBJ1-1	CATSDFVTSEAFF
TRBV5-6	TRBJ1-2	CASSFRDRDYGYTF
TRBV5-1	TRBJ1-1	CASSLGWATEAFF
TRBV30	TRBJ1-2	CAWSVGQGHGYTF
TRBV12-3/TRBV12-4	TRBJ1-5	CASSFQVIGAQHF
TRBV6-5	TRBJ2-3	CASSNGGADTQYF
TRBV7-2	TRBJ1-1	CASSSGYLGGTEAFF
TRBV14	TRBJ1-3	CASSQGYSGNTIYF
TRBV11-2	TRBJ1-1	CASSLLAGQGEAFF
TRBV5-1	TRBJ2-2	CASQGAQDTGELFF
TRBV6-6	TRBJ2-2	CASSPLSTGELFF
TRBV7-9	TRBJ2-7	CASSLGAEQYF
TRBV2	TRBJ1-6	CASGQGRDSPLHF
TRBV21-1	TRBJ1-6	CASSKVLQGSSSSYNSPLHF
TRBV12-3/TRBV12-4	TRBJ1-1	CASSFVKNTEAFF
TRBV5-1	TRBJ1-1	CASSIGGTEAFF
TRBV11-2	TRBJ1-3	CASSLGSGSANTIYF
TRBV5-4	TRBJ1-6	CASSRTDYYNSPLHF
TRBV11-2	TRBJ2-3	CASSLTGGGDTQYF
TRBV6-4	TRBJ2-3	CASSDGRRGTQYF
TRBV28	TRBJ2-1	CASSLWAEQFF
TRBV18	TRBJ2-2	CASSPVQGDTGELFF
TRBV18	TRBJ1-3	CASSPSRGNSGNTIYF
TRBV30	TRBJ2-7	CAWSVGTGEYEQYF
TRBV10-3	TRBJ1-4	CAISATNEKLFF
TRBV30	TRBJ1-2	CAWRTGKNQHGYTF
TRBV5-6	TRBJ1-2	CASSLAGSGVYTF
TRBV5-5	TRBJ1-3	CASSRQGGEGNTIYF
TRBV5-6	TRBJ2-5	CASSIIQGVETQYF
TRBV11-1	TRBJ1-4	CASSFAGKLFF
TRBV7-9	TRBJ1-6	CASTLAGAPLHF
TRBV6-5	TRBJ1-2	CASTTMGTGIYGYTF
TRBV5-5	TRBJ1-2	CASSLKQGYGYTF
TRBV29-1	TRBJ1-1	CSVERFTGRGYTEAFF
TRBV19	TRBJ1-4	CASTSGTGSEKLFF
TRBV5-6	TRBJ2-7	CASSPWRGGTHEQYF